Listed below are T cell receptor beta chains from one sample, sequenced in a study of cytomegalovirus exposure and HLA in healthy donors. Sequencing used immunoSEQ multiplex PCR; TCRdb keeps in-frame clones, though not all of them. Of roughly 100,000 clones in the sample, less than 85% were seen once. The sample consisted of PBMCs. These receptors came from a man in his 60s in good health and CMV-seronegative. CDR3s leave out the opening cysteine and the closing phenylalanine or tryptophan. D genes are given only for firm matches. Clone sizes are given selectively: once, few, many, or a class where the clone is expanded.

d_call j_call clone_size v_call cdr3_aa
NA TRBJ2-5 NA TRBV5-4 ASSHSGGVETQY
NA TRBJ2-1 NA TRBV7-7 ASSLGLSYNEQF
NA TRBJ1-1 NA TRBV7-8 ASSFGLRQEYTEAF
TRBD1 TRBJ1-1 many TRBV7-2 ASRATGGRTEAF
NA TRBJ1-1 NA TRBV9 ASSAMGGNTEAF
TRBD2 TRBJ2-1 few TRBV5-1 ASSWGTSGTDEQF
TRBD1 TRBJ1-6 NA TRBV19 ASSSGQGALYNSPLH
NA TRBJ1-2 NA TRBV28 ASSYGGAYGYT
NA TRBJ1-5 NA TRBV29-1 SVVEGGQPQH
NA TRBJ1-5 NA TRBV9 ASSATGVSGQPQH
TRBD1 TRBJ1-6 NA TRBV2 ASRGWTGQSPLH
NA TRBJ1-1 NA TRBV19 ASSPRTARGTEAF
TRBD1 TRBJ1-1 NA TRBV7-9 ASSSRQGLVNTEAF
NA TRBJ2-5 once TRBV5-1 ASSFTQGWRETQY
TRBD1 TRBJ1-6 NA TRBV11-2 ASSPGDRGNSPLH
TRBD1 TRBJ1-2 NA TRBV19 ASRVRTGEHYGYT
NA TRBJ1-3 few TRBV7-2 ASSSQGTSGNTIY
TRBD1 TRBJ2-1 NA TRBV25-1 ASSQPGTGRNEQF
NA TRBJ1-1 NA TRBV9 ASSVVSRMNTEAF
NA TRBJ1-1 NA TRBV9 ASSVGLGGEGTEAF
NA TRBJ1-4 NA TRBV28 ASSFYNEKLF
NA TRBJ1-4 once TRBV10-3 AISPRGASGKLF
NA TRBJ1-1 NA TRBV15 ATSRSTVGQSNTEAF
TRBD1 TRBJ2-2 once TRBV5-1 ASSLRTGTGELF
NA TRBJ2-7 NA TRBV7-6 ASSNGGRAQYEQY
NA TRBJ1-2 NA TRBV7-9 ASSLGRVNYGYT